The clone carrying this T cell receptor (beta chain) was detected ten times or more. The V gene's germline CDR1 is DFQATT and CDR2 SNEGSKA (reference sequence). There are 13 residues in the CDR3. The V end was cut by 3 bases, the J end by 4 bases, with 13 bases between. Amplification of TCR beta CDR3 regions was performed using RNA transcripts as template. In the first-round RT-PCR of the TCR CDR3, the HTBI primer set was used. TCRdb itself ran the multiplex PCR reads through MiXCR, one entry per CDR3 protein. The sample has 250,000 or so distinct CDR3 sequences, roughly 15% seen once. Orbital computed tomography, thyroid ultrasound, serum thyroxine and TRAb, and clinical symptoms together informed the diagnoses. The data are from a study of T cells in Graves' hyperthyroidism and ophthalmopathy.

The rearrangement joins TRBV20-1 to TRBJ2-7; the D gene is possibly TRBD2 (5 bases). This TCR came from a woman aged 45-59 years with Graves' hyperthyroidism that later progressed to Graves' ophthalmopathy. The sequenced material came from blood. The CDR3 DNA is TGCAGTGCTAGGACTCCGGACTTTTACGAGCAGTACTTC. Its translation: CSARTPDFYEQYF.